The 20 T cell receptor beta chains in this list originate from one sample, sequenced in a study of T cells in Graves' hyperthyroidism and ophthalmopathy. Amplified TCR beta CDR3 regions derived from RNA transcripts. The HTBI primer set served for first-round RT-PCR of the TCR CDR3. TCRdb passed the multiplex PCR reads through MiXCR, listing each CDR3 protein once. The sample has approximately 400,000 distinct CDR3 sequences, more than 15% seen once. The sample taken for sequencing was blood. Receptors originate from a young woman with Graves' hyperthyroidism.

This clonotype appeared a few times. This chain links TRBV12-3 or TRBV12-4 with TRBJ2-1; 9 positions match TRBD2. The CDR3 totals 12 residues. After removal of 0 bases from V and 15 bases from J, the junction contained 3 bases not matched to a gene. The CDR3 region has the DNA TGTGCCAGCAGTTTAGCAGCGGGAGGAATGTTCTTC. This codes for CASSLAAGGMFF.

A note on this clonotype: A much larger clone differs by one base, so this may be a read error. The J gene is TRBJ2-5, the V gene TRBV10-3, with 9 nucleotides matching TRBD1. From germline, CDR1 is ENHRY and CDR2 SYGVKD. This CDR3 has 13 residues. Trimming removed 9 bases from V and 9 bases from J; junction bases left unmatched: 11. This CDR3 is CAIESTGGEAQYF. The CDR3 DNA is TGTGCCATTGAATCGACAGGGGGGGAGGCCCAGTACTTC.

The chain couples TRBV6-2 or TRBV6-3 to TRBJ2-7; either TRBD1 or TRBD2 may fit D (5 bases each). V was pared by 2 bases and J by 6 bases, with 5 bases between. Germline CDR1 is MNHEY and CDR2 is SVGEGT. This CDR3 region has 11 residues. CDR3 DNA sequence: TGTGCCAGCAGTTACGGGGGCGAGCAGTACTTC. It codes for CASSYGGEQYF.

This chain connects TRBV10-1 to TRBJ1-4; a weak D match, TRBD1 (6 bases). Trimming removed 5 bases from V and 8 bases from J, with 12 bases in between. Germline CDR1 and CDR2: WNHNN and SYGVQD (reference sequence). CDR3 length: 13 amino acids. In nucleotides, the CDR3 is TGCGCCAGCAGTCAGACAGGAGAAGAAAAACTGTTTTTT. Residues: CASSQTGEEKLFF.

This clonotype was recorded many times. The CDR3 sequence is CASSYSNRASYEQYF. CDR3 nucleotide sequence: TGTGCCAGCAGTTACTCAAACAGGGCCTCCTACGAGCAGTACTTC. V usage is TRBV6-5 and J usage is TRBJ2-7; tentatively, D is TRBD1 (6 bases). Trimming pared 0 bases from V and 0 bases from J, leaving 9 bases between. CDR1 and CDR2 (germline): MNHEY, SVGAGI. The CDR3 has 15 residues.

This clonotype came up a few times. The chain joins TRBV29-1 to TRBJ1-2; perhaps TRBD1 as D (5 bases). The CDR3 is 13 amino acids. CDR1 is SQVTM, CDR2 ANQGSEA, per germline. Between the trimmed V and J ends, which lost 2 bases and 1 base, there was a span of 8 bases. The CDR3 DNA sequence: TGCAGCGTTGAAACAGGACATAACTATGGCTACACCTTC. Its protein is CSVETGHNYGYTF.

Only a few counts were recorded for this clonotype. The V gene is TRBV10-1, the J gene TRBJ1-1; 8 nucleotides match TRBD1. Germline CDR1 is WNHNN and CDR2 is SYGVQD (reference sequence). The trim removed 8 bases at V and 5 bases at J, leaving 10 bases unmatched. This CDR3 region has 14 residues. The CDR3 loop is CASGTTGVGTEAFF. CDR3 sequence (DNA): TGCGCCAGCGGAACGACAGGGGTAGGGACTGAAGCTTTCTTT.

The CDR3 sequence is CASTPDRPPYEQYF. CDR3 sequence (DNA): TGTGCCAGTACCCCGGACCGACCGCCCTACGAGCAGTACTTC. This chain uses TRBV19 with TRBJ2-7; D is ambiguous. The CDR3 length is 14 residues. Germline loops: CDR1 LNHDA, CDR2 SQIVND (reference sequence). Between the trimmed V and J ends, which lost 7 bases and 2 bases, there was a span of 15 bases.

Ten or more counts support this clonotype. The rearrangement joins TRBV12-3 or TRBV12-4 to TRBJ2-4; possibly TRBD2 for D (5 bases). The CDR3 extends over 16 amino acids. V gave up 7 bases and J gave up 0 bases, with 16 bases separating them. This chain's CDR3 is CASTNLALGAKNIQYF. The CDR3 nucleotides are TGTGCCAGCACTAACCTAGCTCTGGGAGCCAAAAACATTCAGTACTTC.

This clonotype was seen many times. This rearrangement joins TRBV28 to TRBJ1-1, with TRBD1 matching over 9 bases. The CDR3 has 16 amino acids. V gave up 3 bases and J gave up 1 base; unmatched junction bases: 6. CDR1 is MDHEN, CDR2 SYDVKM, per germline. CDR3 in amino acids: CASSFSGTGKNTEAFF. DNA for the CDR3: TGTGCCAGCAGTTTTAGCGGGACAGGGAAGAACACTGAAGCTTTCTTT.

The chain carries TRBV7-6 and TRBJ2-3; 12 bases are shared with TRBD2. This CDR3 has 18 amino acids. Losses at the gene ends were 3 bases for V and 5 bases for J; bases not matched to a gene: 12. Germline loops: CDR1 SGHVS, CDR2 FNYEAQ. The CDR3 here is CASSFFSTSGRFQDTQYF. CDR3 in DNA: TGTGCCAGCAGCTTTTTCTCGACTAGCGGGAGATTTCAAGATACGCAGTATTTT.

Comment on this clonotype: A read error may account for a junction end that differs from germline. This chain uses TRBV2 with TRBJ1-5; TRBD1 matches at 10 bases. The germline V gene encodes CDR1 SNHLY and CDR2 FYNNEI. The CDR3 sequence is 17 residues long. DNA of the CDR3: TGTGCCAGCAATGAAAGGACAGGGGGTATGATCAATCAGCCCCAGCATTTT. Translation gives CASNERTGGMINQPQHF.

V gene TRBV11-2 combines with J gene TRBJ1-5, with 10 bases aligning to TRBD1. The germline V gene encodes CDR1 SGHAT and CDR2 FQNNGV. The CDR3 spans 16 residues. The junction had 6 bases not matched to a gene; V was cut back by 1 base and J by 6 bases. CDR3 sequence reads: CASSLAGQGLGQPQHF. CDR3 bases: TGTGCCAGCAGCTTAGCGGGACAGGGGTTAGGTCAGCCCCAGCATTTT. The whole variable domain, filled in from reference TRBV11-2 and TRBJ1-5, reads EAGVAQSPRYKIIEKRQSVAFWCNPISGHATLYWYQQILGQGPKLLIQFQNNGVVDDSQLPKDRFSAERLKGVDSTLKIQPAKLEDSAVYLCASSLAGQGLGQPQHFGDGTRLSIL.

Note on this clonotype: This could be a read error, since a much larger clone is one nucleotide away. V gene TRBV10-3 combines with J gene TRBJ1-1; 9 bases fit TRBD1. This CDR3 is built from 16 residues. Germline V gives CDR1 ENHRY, CDR2 SYGVKD. The junction had 9 bases not matched to a gene; V was cut back by 2 bases and J by 5 bases. The CDR3 reads CAISEAIQGAKTEAFF. CDR3 DNA: TGTGCCATCAGTGAGGCGATACAGGGGGCAAAAACTGAAGCTTTCTTT.

In this sample, this clonotype turned up a few times. V and J are TRBV5-1 and TRBJ2-7; D is undetermined. The V end was cut by 4 bases, the J end by 0 bases, with 11 bases between. Per germline, CDR1 SGHRS and CDR2 YFSETQ. The CDR3 totals 14 residues. CDR3 region: CASSRLTSSYEQYF. The CDR3 bases are TGCGCCAGCAGCCGGTTAACCAGCTCCTACGAGCAGTACTTC. The complete variable domain, with remaining parts taken from reference TRBV5-1 and TRBJ2-7, reads KAGVTQTPRYLIKTRGQQVTLSCSPISGHRSVSWYQQTPGQGLQFLFEYFSETQRNKGNFPGRFSGRQFSNSRSEMNVSTLELGDSALYLCASSRLTSSYEQYFGPGTRLTVT.

In this sample, this clonotype turned up a few times. This may come from a read error, since a much larger clone is one base off. The chain employs TRBV6-1 and TRBJ2-3; TRBD1 or TRBD2 may be the D gene (5 bases each). Trimming removed 5 bases from V and 6 bases from J, with 9 bases in between. The germline gives CDR1 MNHNS, CDR2 SASEGT. The CDR3 sequence is 12 residues long. The CDR3 sequence: CASSFWGDTQYF. CDR3 in DNA: TGTGCCAGCAGTTTTTGGGGGGATACGCAGTATTTT.

This chain links TRBV19 with TRBJ2-1; 7 bases match TRBD2. The V segment lost 3 bases and the J segment 4 bases; nucleotides outside the gene matches: 6. The CDR3 contains 15 residues. Germline lookup yields CDR1 LNHDA and CDR2 SQIVND (reference sequence). CDR3 bases: TGTGCCAGTAGTATTCTAGCGGAAGGTTACAATGAGCAGTTCTTC. It is translated as CASSILAEGYNEQFF.

This clonotype was seen at least ten times. The chain couples TRBV11-2 to TRBJ1-1, with unresolved D. V lost 2 bases, J lost 0 bases, and 7 bases lay in between. This CDR3 spans 14 amino acids. Germline V gene sequence: CDR1 SGHAT, CDR2 FQNNGV. In DNA form, the CDR3 reads TGTGCCAGCAGCTTAAACAGCATGAACACTGAAGCTTTCTTT. It translates to CASSLNSMNTEAFF.

This clonotype was detected many times. The chain uses TRBV4-3 and TRBJ1-5; D uncertain. Germline V gene lookup returns CDR1 LGHNA and CDR2 YSLEER. CDR3 length equals 17 residues. The germline V and J ends were trimmed by 0 bases and 0 bases, with 12 bases remaining between them. CDR3 sequence (DNA): TGCGCCAGCAGCCAAGATGGGCGGGGAGGTAGCAATCAGCCCCAGCATTTT. It translates to CASSQDGRGGSNQPQHF.

This clonotype was detected ten times or more. This chain uses TRBV24-1 with TRBJ1-2; no clear D gene. Trimming removed 5 bases at V and 4 bases at J, with 10 bases between. The CDR3 loop spans 13 amino acids. Germline V gene data show CDR1 as KGHDR and CDR2 as SFDVKD. CDR3 sequence reads: CATSGPQSYGYTF. CDR3 nucleotide sequence: TGTGCCACCAGTGGCCCACAGAGCTATGGCTACACCTTC.